This entry lists 9 T cell receptor beta chains sequenced from one sample in a study of shared clonotypes between healthy human individuals. TCRdb's copy holds only in-frame clones and misses some; the assay was immunoSEQ multiplex PCR. In the table there are some 680,000 clones, more than 70% of which are singletons. The material sequenced was memory CD4+ T cells sorted from blood. The subset: CD45RA-negative fraction. These receptors originate from a woman in her 30s in good health.

The CDR3 nucleotides are TGCAGCGCTGTAAGCGGGAAAGGCTGGGACGAGCAGTACTTC. It specifies CSAVSGKGWDEQYF. The rearrangement links TRBV29-1 to TRBJ2-7; 7 bases fit TRBD2. CDR1 and CDR2 from the germline V gene are SQVTM and ANQGSEA. The CDR3 runs 14 residues. V lost 7 bases to trimming and J lost 5 bases; unmatched junction nucleotides: 14.

The rearrangement joins TRBV28 to TRBJ2-2, with a tentative D call TRBD1 (6 bases). The CDR3 is 13 amino acids. Trimming shortened V by 7 bases and J by 6 bases, and 12 bases separated the two germline ends. Germline CDR1 reads MDHEN; CDR2 reads SYDVKM. In DNA form, the CDR3 reads TGTGCCAGCAATGACAGGTTCTCCGGGGAGCTGTTTTTT. Protein product: CASNDRFSGELFF.

As to this clone: Additional DNA sequences in this sample encode the identical CDR3. This chain connects TRBV27 to TRBJ2-7; 8 bases are shared with TRBD1. With 4 bases clipped from V and 3 bases from J, the junction kept 2 bases outside the gene matches. This CDR3 is 13 amino acids long. The germline gives CDR1 MNHEY, CDR2 SMNVEV (reference sequence). CDR3 coding DNA: TGTGCCAGCAGTTCCGGACAGGGCTACGAGCAGTACTTC. Encoded protein: CASSSGQGYEQYF.

The chain couples TRBV28 to TRBJ1-2; TRBD1 matches 7 bases. Germline trimming cut 6 bases from V and 3 bases from J; bases unmatched to any gene: 4. The CDR3 is made up of 13 amino acids. CDR1 is MDHEN, CDR2 SYDVKM, per germline. DNA of the CDR3: TGTGCCAGCAGGATGGGGACAGACTATGGCTACACCTTC. As protein: CASRMGTDYGYTF.

The chain links TRBV29-1 to TRBJ2-7; 7 bases line up with TRBD1. V lost 6 bases to trimming and J lost 1 base; unmatched junction nucleotides: 9. This CDR3 has 14 amino acids. Germline V gene lookup returns CDR1 SQVTM and CDR2 ANQGSEA. The DNA of the CDR3 is TGCAGCGTGCAATCCGGGACAGCTTCCTACGAGCAGTACTTC. Protein: CSVQSGTASYEQYF.

This clone has just one count. The chain carries TRBV4-1 and TRBJ1-1, with D perhaps TRBD1 (5 bases). V was clipped by 4 bases and J by 5 bases, with 14 bases between them. This CDR3 comprises 14 residues. CDR1 is MGHRA and CDR2 is YSYEKL in the germline V gene. The DNA for the CDR3 is TGCGCCAGCAGCCTTAAGGGGAGGTTGACTGAAGCTTTCTTT. Protein product: CASSLKGRLTEAFF.

The chain couples TRBV4-1 to TRBJ2-7; 8 bases are a match to TRBD1. After removal of 2 bases from V and 0 bases from J, the junction contained 9 bases not matched to a gene. CDR1 is MGHRA, CDR2 YSYEKL, per germline. CDR3 length equals 17 residues. The CDR3 coding sequence is TGCGCCAGCAGCCAATCAGAGACAGGGGCCAGCTCCTACGAGCAGTACTTC. It encodes CASSQSETGASSYEQYF.

J is TRBJ1-2 and V is TRBV15; a weak D match, TRBD1 (5 bases). Per germline, CDR1 LNHNV and CDR2 YYDKDF (reference sequence). The length of the CDR3 is 15 residues. The germline V and J ends were trimmed by 5 bases and 4 bases, with 17 bases remaining between them. The CDR3 sequence: CATSPHGAGPYGYTF. CDR3 DNA sequence: TGTGCCACCAGCCCACACGGGGCCGGGCCCTATGGCTACACCTTC.

There are a few counts of this clone. This chain joins TRBV9 and TRBJ1-2; 7 bases match TRBD1. CDR3 length equals 13 residues. CDR1 and CDR2 (germline): SGDLS, YYNGEE. V trimming: 4 bases; J trimming: 11 bases; junction bases outside the gene matches: 11. The CDR3 region has the DNA TGTGCCAGCAGCACCCGGGACAGTGCATTTTACACCTTC. Translation gives CASSTRDSAFYTF.